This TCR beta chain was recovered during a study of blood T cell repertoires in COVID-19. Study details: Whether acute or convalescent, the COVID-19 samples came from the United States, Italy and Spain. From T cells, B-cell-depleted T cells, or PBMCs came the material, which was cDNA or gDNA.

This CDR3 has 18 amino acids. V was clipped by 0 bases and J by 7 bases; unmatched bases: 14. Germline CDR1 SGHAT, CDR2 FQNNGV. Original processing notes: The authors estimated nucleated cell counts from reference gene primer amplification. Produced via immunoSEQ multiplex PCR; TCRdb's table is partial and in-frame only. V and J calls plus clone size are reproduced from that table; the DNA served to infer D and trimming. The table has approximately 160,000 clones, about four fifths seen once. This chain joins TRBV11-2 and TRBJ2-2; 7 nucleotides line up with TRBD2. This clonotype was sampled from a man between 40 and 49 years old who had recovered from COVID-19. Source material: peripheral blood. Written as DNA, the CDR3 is TGTGCCAGCAGCTTAGATCTCCGGGACTACCCCCACAACGGGGAGCTGTTTTTT. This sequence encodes CASSLDLRDYPHNGELFF.